Below are 27 T cell receptor beta chains sequenced from a single sample in a study of cytomegalovirus exposure and HLA in healthy donors. The PCR was carried out with 60 Vbeta primers and 13 Jbeta primers. Sequencing was performed with immunoSEQ multiplex PCR; in TCRdb, only in-frame clones are kept and a portion is missing. The sample includes 150,000 to 160,000 clones, approximately 82% of them seen just once. Sequenced material: PBMCs. These receptors were collected from a woman aged 50 to 65 in good health and CMV-seropositive.

The J gene is TRBJ2-3, the V gene TRBV21-1; TRBD2 is the table's D call and was not checked against the DNA. TRBV21-1 is termed a pseudogene. This CDR3 is 15 amino acids long. The CDR3 spells CASSKEGGGTDTQYF. The CDR3 DNA sequence: TGTGCCAGCAGCAAAGAAGGGGGGGGGACAGATACGCAGTATTTT.

The rearrangement joins TRBV2 to TRBJ1-5; TRBD1 is a possible D gene (5 bases). Trimming pared 6 bases from V and 3 bases from J, leaving 9 bases between. The CDR3 extends over 13 amino acids. The germline V gene has CDR1 SNHLY and CDR2 FYNNEI. This CDR3 is CASRGRANQPQHF. CDR3 DNA sequence: TGTGCCAGCAGGGGCAGGGCCAATCAGCCCCAGCATTTT. The variable domain in full, with the rest retrieved from reference TRBV2 and TRBJ1-5, is EPEVTQTPSHQVTQMGQEVILRCVPISNHLYFYWYRQILGQKVEFLVSFYNNEISEKSEIFDDQFSVERPDGSNFTLKIRSTKLEDSAMYFCASRGRANQPQHFGDGTRLSIL.

This chain uses TRBV7-2 with TRBJ2-3; 8 nucleotides match TRBD2. Germline values: CDR1 SGHTA, CDR2 FQGNSA. V shed 6 bases and J 5 bases; nucleotides not matched to a gene: 13. This CDR3 is 16 amino acids long. The CDR3 here is CASSPFLRGAGDTQYF. The CDR3, as DNA: TGTGCCAGCAGTCCTTTTTTGCGGGGGGCGGGAGATACGCAGTATTTT.

As DNA, the CDR3 is TGCGCCAGCAGGGGGGGAGAACTCCGAAATGAGCAGTTCTTC. Translation gives CASRGGELRNEQFF. The chain couples TRBV10-2 to TRBJ2-1, with D possibly matching TRBD2 (6 bases). Trimming took 6 bases from V and 7 from J, leaving 16 bases between them. The CDR3 totals 14 residues. Germline lookup yields CDR1 WSHSY and CDR2 SAAADI.

This clone has just one count. The rearrangement links TRBV19 to TRBJ2-3; 11 bases agree with TRBD2. This CDR3 contains 14 residues. V lost 10 bases to trimming and J lost 6 bases; unmatched junction nucleotides: 9. In germline, CDR1 is LNHDA, CDR2 SQIVND (reference sequence). Here the CDR3 DNA reads TGTGCCACCGTTAGCGGGGGGGCTGGTGATACGCAGTATTTT. This encodes CATVSGGAGDTQYF.

V gene TRBV5-1 combines with J gene TRBJ2-3; 9 nucleotides match TRBD2. The germline V gene encodes CDR1 SGHRS and CDR2 YFSETQ. V dropped 6 bases and J dropped 6; count of bases not matched to a gene: 5. This CDR3 has 13 amino acids. The CDR3 loop is CASTSGDLDTQYF. CDR3 nucleotide sequence: TGCGCCAGCACTAGCGGGGACTTGGATACGCAGTATTTT.

This clone was recorded once. In this CDR3 the conserved last residue, phenylalanine or tryptophan, is missing, so a read error is likely. The chain uses TRBV4-3 and TRBJ1-2; tentatively, D is TRBD1 (5 bases). Trimming pared 0 bases from V and 5 bases from J, leaving 13 bases between. CDR3 size: 15 residues. In germline, CDR1 is LGHNA, CDR2 YSLEER. The CDR3 sequence is CASSQDGRGSYGYTL. CDR3 coding DNA: TGCGCCAGCAGCCAAGATGGGAGGGGTTCTTATGGCTACACCCTC.

This clone has only a few counts. For the CDR3, the DNA is TGTGCCAGTAGTCGGGGGGTCCACATCTTCCGCGAGCAGTACTTC. Protein sequence: CASSRGVHIFREQYF. The rearrangement uses TRBV19 and TRBJ2-7, with 7 bases aligning to TRBD2. Germline V gene lookup returns CDR1 LNHDA and CDR2 SQIVND (reference sequence). V shed 5 bases, J shed 6 bases, and the junction held 13 bases outside the gene matches. CDR3 length equals 15 residues.

The gene calls are TRBV5-1 and TRBJ2-3, with TRBD2 as a possible D gene (5 bases). Germline loops: CDR1 SGHRS, CDR2 YFSETQ. V was shortened by 4 bases and J by 2 bases, with 11 bases between the two germline ends. The CDR3 totals 14 residues. The CDR3 loop reads CASSPGELTDTQYF. DNA for the CDR3: TGCGCCAGCAGCCCCGGGGAACTCACAGATACGCAGTATTTT.

The V gene is TRBV6-6, the J gene TRBJ2-7, with 9 bases that match TRBD2. This CDR3 comprises 16 residues. The V segment lost 6 bases and the J segment 2 bases; nucleotides outside the gene matches: 11. Germline CDR1 is MNHNY and CDR2 is SVGAGI (reference sequence). The CDR3 nucleotides are TGTGCCAGCAGCCCTTGGGGCGGGGGGGCTCCCTACGAGCAGTACTTC. The encoded protein is CASSPWGGGAPYEQYF.

The chain joins TRBV6-1 to TRBJ1-3, with 8 positions matching TRBD1. The V gene end was trimmed by 6 bases and the J gene end by 4 bases; junction bases not matched to a gene: 8. This CDR3 has 15 amino acids. Germline lookup yields CDR1 MNHNS and CDR2 SASEGT. CDR3 bases: TGTGCCAGCAGCCCGGGACAGGAATCGGGAAACACCATATATTTT. Its translation is CASSPGQESGNTIYF.

This clone was detected only once. The rearrangement joins TRBV4-3 to TRBJ2-7, with D maybe TRBD1 (5 bases). V lost 0 bases, J lost 2 bases, and 8 bases lay in between. From germline, CDR1 is LGHNA and CDR2 YSLEER. The CDR3 is 14 amino acids. For the CDR3, the DNA is TGCGCCAGCAGCCAAGATCAGGGCACCTACGAGCAGTACTTC. It encodes CASSQDQGTYEQYF.

J is TRBJ2-7 and V is TRBV27; a possible D gene is TRBD1 (5 bases). Between the trimmed V and J ends, which lost 8 bases and 0 bases, there was a span of 8 bases. Germline CDR1 and CDR2: MNHEY and SMNVEV (reference sequence). The CDR3 is made up of 12 amino acids. DNA for the CDR3: TGTGCCAGCGTCGACAGCTCCTACGAGCAGTACTTC. As protein: CASVDSSYEQYF.

In this sample, this clone turned up a few times. V is TRBV28 and J is TRBJ2-7, with TRBD2 matching 11 bases. J was trimmed by 6 bases and V by 10 bases; bases with no gene match: 11. This CDR3 comprises 14 residues. The V gene's germline CDR1 is MDHEN and CDR2 SYDVKM. The DNA of the CDR3 is TGTGCCATCGCTAGCGGGGGGCACTTATCCGAGCAGTACTTC. It encodes CAIASGGHLSEQYF.

This chain uses TRBV4-3 with TRBJ1-1; the match to TRBD1 covers 9 bases. The CDR3 has 16 amino acids. Germline CDR1 is LGHNA and CDR2 is YSLEER. Trimming at V came to 0 bases and at J to 5 bases, leaving 7 bases not matched to a gene. CDR3 in amino acids: CASSQDRDRVGTEAFF. DNA of the CDR3: TGCGCCAGCAGCCAAGATCGGGACAGGGTGGGGACTGAAGCTTTCTTT.

The CDR3 protein is CASSQDVSGRAPFF. As DNA, the CDR3 is TGTGCCAGCAGCCAAGACGTGTCGGGCAGGGCCCCGTTCTTC. This chain links TRBV14 with TRBJ2-1; weak D call: TRBD1 (5 bases). Germline loops: CDR1 SGHDN, CDR2 FVKESK. The CDR3 consists of 14 residues. V lost 0 bases and J lost 15, with 18 bases in between.

The V gene is TRBV14, the J gene TRBJ1-2; a possible D gene is TRBD1 (6 bases). The CDR3 covers 15 residues. Germline V lookup: CDR1 SGHDN, CDR2 FVKESK. V lost 3 bases to trimming and J lost 7 bases, with 18 bases between them. The CDR3 DNA reads TGTGCCAGCAGCCAGGCCGGGGGGCCCAGAGGTGGCTACACCTTC. Translation: CASSQAGGPRGGYTF.

The V and J genes are TRBV5-4 and TRBJ1-1; 9 bases map to TRBD1. From germline, CDR1 is SGHNT and CDR2 YYREEE (reference sequence). The CDR3 covers 13 residues. The junction had 6 bases not matched to a gene; V was cut back by 4 bases and J by 8 bases. CDR3 nucleotide sequence: TGTGCCAGCAGCAAAAAAGGGACAGGGGAAGCTTTCTTT. Translating gives CASSKKGTGEAFF.

In its sample, this clone was seen a few times. The gene calls are TRBV4-1 and TRBJ1-1, with a possible D match to TRBD1 (6 bases). V shed 4 bases and J shed 2 bases, with 11 bases lying between them. The CDR3 consists of 14 residues. Per the germline V gene, CDR1 is MGHRA and CDR2 is YSYEKL. CDR3 region: CASSPQGKNTEAFF. Written as DNA, the CDR3 is TGCGCCAGCAGCCCTCAGGGGAAAAACACTGAAGCTTTCTTT.

The CDR3 sequence: CASSLNQGQGDSPLHF. The DNA for the CDR3 is TGTGCCAGCAGCTTAAATCAAGGACAGGGGGATTCACCCCTCCACTTT. The V and J genes are TRBV7-9 and TRBJ1-6, with 10 positions matching TRBD1. Losses at the gene ends were 2 bases for V and 8 bases for J; bases not matched to a gene: 6. The CDR3 runs 16 residues. Germline V gene data show CDR1 as SEHNR and CDR2 as FQNEAQ (reference sequence).

This sequence joins TRBV10-3 and TRBJ2-3, with TRBD1 matching 11 bases. The CDR3 is 21 residues long. The germline V gene encodes CDR1 ENHRY and CDR2 SYGVKD. The V gene end was trimmed by 5 bases and the J gene end by 8 bases; junction bases not matched to a gene: 27. The CDR3 spells CAISHPHTGQGASIILSTQYF. In DNA, the CDR3 is TGTGCCATCAGTCACCCCCACACTGGACAGGGGGCTAGCATAATCTTGAGTACGCAGTATTTT.

This clone was found a few times. This chain joins TRBV6-5 and TRBJ1-4; 10 bases map to TRBD1. Per germline, CDR1 MNHEY and CDR2 SVGAGI. The CDR3 sequence is 15 residues long. J lost 10 bases, V lost 8 bases, and 13 bases had no gene match. The CDR3 coding sequence is TGTGCCAGCGGATCCGACAGGGGGCTCTCGGGAAAACTGTTTTTT. Its translation is CASGSDRGLSGKLFF.

The chain joins TRBV6-6 to TRBJ1-6; 7 nucleotides line up with TRBD1. V lost 4 bases to trimming and J lost 10 bases; unmatched junction nucleotides: 10. Looked up from germline, CDR1 is MNHNY and CDR2 is SVGAGI (reference sequence). The CDR3 consists of 15 residues. CDR3 in amino acids: CASSSGQSSASPLHF. CDR3 nucleotides: TGTGCCAGCAGTTCGGGACAGTCTTCTGCCTCACCCCTCCACTTT.

This clone was found once. This rearrangement joins TRBV5-4 to TRBJ2-3; TRBD2 is a possible D gene (7 bases). The germline V gene has CDR1 SGHNT and CDR2 YYREEE (reference sequence). This CDR3 is 17 amino acids long. V dropped 3 bases and J dropped 1 base, with 18 bases sitting between them. The CDR3 coding sequence is TGTGCCAGCAGCTCACCGGTGGGGGGGCTGGGCACAGATACGCAGTATTTT. Amino acids: CASSSPVGGLGTDTQYF.

The rearrangement uses TRBV5-6 and TRBJ1-3; D gene ambiguous. Germline V gives CDR1 SGHDT, CDR2 YYEEEE. Trimming removed 0 bases from V and 2 bases from J, with 15 bases in between. This CDR3 comprises 17 residues. The CDR3 coding sequence is TGTGCCAGCAGCTTGGGGGGAGCTTTCGATCCTGGAAACACCATATATTTT. This gives the protein CASSLGGAFDPGNTIYF. The variable domain in full, completed from reference TRBV5-6 and TRBJ1-3, reads DAGVTQSPTHLIKTRGQQVTLRCSPKSGHDTVSWYQQALGQGPQFIFQYYEEEERQRGNFPDRFSGHQFPNYSSELNVNALLLGDSALYLCASSLGGAFDPGNTIYFGEGSWLTVV.

This clone was counted a single time. The chain links TRBV2 to TRBJ1-2; TRBD1 is a possible D gene (6 bases). From germline, CDR1 is SNHLY and CDR2 FYNNEI. The CDR3 is 14 residues long. With 0 bases removed from V and 8 bases from J, the gap between germline ends came to 13 bases. This chain's CDR3 is CASSEAGGARGYTF. As DNA, the CDR3 is TGTGCCAGCAGTGAAGCGGGGGGGGCTAGAGGCTACACCTTC.

The rearrangement links TRBV9 to TRBJ2-7; D remains unclear. V dropped 0 bases and J dropped 2 bases, with 9 bases sitting between them. CDR1 is SGDLS and CDR2 is YYNGEE in the germline V gene. The CDR3 totals 14 residues. This chain's CDR3 is CASSVGRNPYEQYF. CDR3 coding DNA: TGTGCCAGCAGCGTAGGGAGAAACCCCTACGAGCAGTACTTC.